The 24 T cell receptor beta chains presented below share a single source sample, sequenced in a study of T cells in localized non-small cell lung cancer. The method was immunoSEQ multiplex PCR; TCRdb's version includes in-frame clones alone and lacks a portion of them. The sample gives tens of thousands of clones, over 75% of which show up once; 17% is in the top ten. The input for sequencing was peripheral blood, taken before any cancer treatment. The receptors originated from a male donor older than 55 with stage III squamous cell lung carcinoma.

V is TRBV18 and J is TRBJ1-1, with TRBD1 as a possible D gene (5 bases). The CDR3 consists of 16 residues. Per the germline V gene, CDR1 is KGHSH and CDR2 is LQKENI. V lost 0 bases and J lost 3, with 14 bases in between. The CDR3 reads CASSPPGALGDTEAFF. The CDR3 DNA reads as TGTGCCAGCTCACCACCAGGGGCTCTGGGAGACACTGAAGCTTTCTTT.

CDR3 coding DNA: TGTGCCAGCAGCGAATCCAGGGTGGACGAAAAACTGTTTTTT. Translating gives CASSESRVDEKLFF. This sequence joins TRBV7-8 and TRBJ1-4, with D possibly matching TRBD1 (5 bases). The CDR3 has 14 amino acids. V lost 5 bases and J 8 bases, leaving 15 bases between the germline ends. Germline CDR1 SGHVS, CDR2 FQNEAQ.

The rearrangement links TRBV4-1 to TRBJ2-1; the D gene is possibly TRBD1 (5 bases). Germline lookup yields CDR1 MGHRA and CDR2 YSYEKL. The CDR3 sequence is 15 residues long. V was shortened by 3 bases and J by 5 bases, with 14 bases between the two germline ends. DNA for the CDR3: TGCGCCAGCAGCCAGGCGCTGGGGCAGAACAATGAGCAGTTCTTC. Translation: CASSQALGQNNEQFF.

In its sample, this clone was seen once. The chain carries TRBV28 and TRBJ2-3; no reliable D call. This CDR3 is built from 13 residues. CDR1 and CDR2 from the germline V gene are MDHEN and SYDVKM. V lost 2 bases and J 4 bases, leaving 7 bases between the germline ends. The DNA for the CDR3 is TGTGCCAGCAGTTTAAATAATCCAGATACGCAGTATTTT. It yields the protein CASSLNNPDTQYF.

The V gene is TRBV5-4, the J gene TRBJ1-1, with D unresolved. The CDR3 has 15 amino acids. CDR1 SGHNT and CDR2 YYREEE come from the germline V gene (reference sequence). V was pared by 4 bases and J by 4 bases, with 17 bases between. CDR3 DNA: TGTGCCAGCAGCCTAGCCGAAGGGCCCGGCACTGAAGCTTTCTTT. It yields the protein CASSLAEGPGTEAFF.

CDR3 residues: CARSGVSGSSYNEQFF. CDR3 nucleotide sequence: TGTGCCCGCTCCGGAGTTAGCGGGAGCTCCTACAATGAGCAGTTCTTC. The chain couples TRBV30 to TRBJ2-1; 9 nucleotides match TRBD2. There are 16 residues in the CDR3. CDR1 and CDR2 (germline): GTSNPN, SVGIG (reference sequence). The J segment lost 0 bases and the V segment lost 8 bases, leaving 11 bases of the junction unmatched.

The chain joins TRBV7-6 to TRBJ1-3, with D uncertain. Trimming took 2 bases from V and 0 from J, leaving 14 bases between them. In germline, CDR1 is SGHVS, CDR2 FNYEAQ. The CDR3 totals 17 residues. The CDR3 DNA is TGTGCCAGCAGCTTATTGTCTTCCAGACTCTCTGGAAACACCATATATTTT. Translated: CASSLLSSRLSGNTIYF.

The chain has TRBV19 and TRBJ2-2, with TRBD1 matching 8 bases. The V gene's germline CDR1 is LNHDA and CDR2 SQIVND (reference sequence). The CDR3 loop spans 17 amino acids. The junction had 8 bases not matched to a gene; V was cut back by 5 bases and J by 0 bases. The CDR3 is CASSLRSGGANTGELFF. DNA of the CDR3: TGTGCCAGTAGTCTCCGTTCAGGGGGCGCGAACACCGGGGAGCTGTTTTTT.

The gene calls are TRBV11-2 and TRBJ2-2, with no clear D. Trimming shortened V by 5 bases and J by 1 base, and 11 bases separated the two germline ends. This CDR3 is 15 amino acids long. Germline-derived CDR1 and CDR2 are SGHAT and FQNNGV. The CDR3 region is CASSLTRLNTGELFF. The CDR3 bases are TGTGCCAGCAGCCTCACCAGGTTGAACACCGGGGAGCTGTTTTTT.

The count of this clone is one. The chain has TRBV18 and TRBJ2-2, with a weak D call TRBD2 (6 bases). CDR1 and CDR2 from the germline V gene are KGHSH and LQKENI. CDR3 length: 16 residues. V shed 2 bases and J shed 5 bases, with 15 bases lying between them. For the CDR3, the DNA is TGTGCCAGCTCACCAGACGGGAGTGTCGGAACCGGGGAGCTGTTTTTT. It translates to CASSPDGSVGTGELFF. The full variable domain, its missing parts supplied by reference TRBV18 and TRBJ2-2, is NAGVMQNPRHLVRRRGQEARLRCSPMKGHSHVYWYRQLPEEGLKFMVYLQKENIIDESGMPKERFSAEFPKEGPSILRIQQVVRGDSAAYFCASSPDGSVGTGELFFGEGSRLTVL.

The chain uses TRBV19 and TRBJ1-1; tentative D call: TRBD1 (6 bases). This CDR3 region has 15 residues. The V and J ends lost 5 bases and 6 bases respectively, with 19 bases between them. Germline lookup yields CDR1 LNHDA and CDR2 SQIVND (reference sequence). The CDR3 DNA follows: TGTGCCAGTAGTCCGCTGGGGGCCGGGTACTCTGAAGCTTTCTTT. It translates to CASSPLGAGYSEAFF.

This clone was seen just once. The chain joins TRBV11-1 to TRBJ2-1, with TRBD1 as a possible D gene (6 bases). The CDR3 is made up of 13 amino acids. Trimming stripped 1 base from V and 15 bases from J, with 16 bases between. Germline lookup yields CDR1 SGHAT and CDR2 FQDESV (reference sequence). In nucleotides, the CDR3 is TGTGCCAGCAGCTTAGGGGCGGAGACAGGAAGGTTCTTC. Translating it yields CASSLGAETGRFF.

The CDR3 region has the DNA TGCAGCGCCGAACCCTCGACAGGGGGGATAGATACGCAGTATTTT. Its translation: CSAEPSTGGIDTQYF. V usage is TRBV29-1 and J usage is TRBJ2-3, with 9 bases that match TRBD1. Looked up from germline, CDR1 is SQVTM and CDR2 is ANQGSEA. Trimming cost V 7 bases and J 5 bases; bases outside gene matches: 13. The CDR3 length is 15 residues.

The CDR3 spells CASSLSGESTDTQYF. In nucleotides, the CDR3 is TGCGCCAGCAGCCTTAGCGGGGAGAGCACAGATACGCAGTATTTT. The V and J genes are TRBV5-1 and TRBJ2-3; 8 bases are shared with TRBD2. The V segment lost 4 bases and the J segment 0 bases; nucleotides outside the gene matches: 4. The CDR3 extends over 15 amino acids. Germline CDR1 and CDR2: SGHRS and YFSETQ.

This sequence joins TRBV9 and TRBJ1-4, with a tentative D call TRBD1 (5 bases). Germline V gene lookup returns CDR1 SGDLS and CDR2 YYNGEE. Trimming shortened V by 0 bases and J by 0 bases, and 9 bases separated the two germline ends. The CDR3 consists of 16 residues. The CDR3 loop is CASSVGQPSTNEKLFF. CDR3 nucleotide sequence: TGTGCCAGCAGCGTAGGACAGCCCTCAACTAATGAAAAACTGTTTTTT.

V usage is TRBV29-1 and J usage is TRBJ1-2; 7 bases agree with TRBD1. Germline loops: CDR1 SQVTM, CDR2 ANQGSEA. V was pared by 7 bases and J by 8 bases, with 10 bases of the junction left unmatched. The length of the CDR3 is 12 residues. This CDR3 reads CSAGDREGGYTF. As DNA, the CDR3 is TGCAGCGCCGGGGACAGAGAGGGCGGCTACACCTTC.

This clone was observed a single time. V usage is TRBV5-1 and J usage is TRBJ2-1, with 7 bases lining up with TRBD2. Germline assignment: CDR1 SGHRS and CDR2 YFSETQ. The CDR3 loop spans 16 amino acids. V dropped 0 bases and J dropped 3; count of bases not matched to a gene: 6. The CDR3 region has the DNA TGCGCCAGCAGCTTGGGCGGGAGTGGGCTCTACAATGAGCAGTTCTTC. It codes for CASSLGGSGLYNEQFF.

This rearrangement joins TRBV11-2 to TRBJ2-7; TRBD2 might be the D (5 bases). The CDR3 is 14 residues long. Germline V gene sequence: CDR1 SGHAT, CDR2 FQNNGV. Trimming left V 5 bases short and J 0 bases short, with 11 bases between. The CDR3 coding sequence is TGTGCCAGCAGCCGTAGCGACTCCTCCTACGAGCAGTACTTC. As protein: CASSRSDSSYEQYF.

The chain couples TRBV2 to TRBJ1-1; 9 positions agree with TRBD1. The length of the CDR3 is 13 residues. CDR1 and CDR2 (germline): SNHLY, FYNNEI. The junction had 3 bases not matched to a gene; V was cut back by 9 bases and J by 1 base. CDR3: CASRDRENTEAFF. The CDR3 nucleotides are TGTGCCAGTCGGGACAGGGAGAACACTGAAGCTTTCTTT.

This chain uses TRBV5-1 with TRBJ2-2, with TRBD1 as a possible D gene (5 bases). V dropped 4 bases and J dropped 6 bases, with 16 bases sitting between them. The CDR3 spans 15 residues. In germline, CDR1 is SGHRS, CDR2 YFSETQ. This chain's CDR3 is CASSPRTGGPGELFF. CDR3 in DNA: TGCGCCAGCAGCCCCCGCACAGGTGGTCCCGGGGAGCTGTTTTTT.

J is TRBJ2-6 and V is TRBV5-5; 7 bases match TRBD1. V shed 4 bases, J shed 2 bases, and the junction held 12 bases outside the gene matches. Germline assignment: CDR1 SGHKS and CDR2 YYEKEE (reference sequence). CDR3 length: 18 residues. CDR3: CASSQTGIGQAGANVLTF. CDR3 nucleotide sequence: TGTGCCAGCAGCCAGACAGGGATTGGTCAGGCTGGGGCCAACGTCCTGACTTTC.

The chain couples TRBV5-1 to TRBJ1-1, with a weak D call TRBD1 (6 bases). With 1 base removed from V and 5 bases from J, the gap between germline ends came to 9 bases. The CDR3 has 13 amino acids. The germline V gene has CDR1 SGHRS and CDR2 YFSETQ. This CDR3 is CASSLQGRTEAFF. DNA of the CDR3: TGCGCCAGCAGCTTGCAGGGGAGGACTGAAGCTTTCTTT.

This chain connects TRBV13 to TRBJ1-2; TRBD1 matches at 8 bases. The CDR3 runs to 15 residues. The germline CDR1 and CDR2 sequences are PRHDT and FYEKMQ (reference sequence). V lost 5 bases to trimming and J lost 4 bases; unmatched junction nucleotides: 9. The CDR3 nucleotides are TGTGCCAGCAGCCGTGGACAGGGAAGAGGCTATGGCTACACCTTC. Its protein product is CASSRGQGRGYGYTF.

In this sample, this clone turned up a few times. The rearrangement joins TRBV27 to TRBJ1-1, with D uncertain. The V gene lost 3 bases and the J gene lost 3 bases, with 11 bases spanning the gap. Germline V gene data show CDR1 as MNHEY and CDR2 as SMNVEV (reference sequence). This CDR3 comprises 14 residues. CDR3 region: CASSLWQDYTEAFF. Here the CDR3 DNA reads TGTGCCAGCAGTTTGTGGCAGGACTACACTGAAGCTTTCTTT.